One and the same sample provided the 16 T cell receptor beta chains below, sequenced in a study of cytomegalovirus exposure and HLA in healthy donors. Using immunoSEQ multiplex PCR, the repertoire was profiled, and TCRdb retains in-frame clones only, with some absent. The data contain about 130,000 clones, about 91% of them seen just once; the ten biggest clones take up 1% to 1.5%. Sequencing was carried out using PBMCs. The receptors originated from a woman aged 18-29 years in good health and CMV-seronegative.

This chain joins TRBV11-2 and TRBJ2-1, with 9 bases aligning to TRBD1. After removal of 3 bases from V and 10 bases from J, the junction contained 13 bases not matched to a gene. Germline V CDR1 and CDR2: SGHAT, FQNNGV. The CDR3 covers 16 residues. CDR3 in amino acids: CASSFGRTGDMGEQFF. CDR3 bases: TGTGCCAGCAGCTTCGGCAGGACAGGGGATATGGGGGAGCAGTTCTTC.

CDR3 in DNA: TGTGCCAGTAGTATGCGACAGGGGGCGAGTTACACCTTC. This translates into CASSMRQGASYTF. The chain has TRBV19 and TRBJ1-2, with 10 bases aligning to TRBD1. V lost 3 bases to trimming and J lost 11 bases; unmatched junction nucleotides: 6. CDR3 length equals 13 residues. CDR1 is LNHDA, CDR2 SQIVND, per germline (reference sequence).

Concerning this clone itself: The sample has other DNA sequences that encode this CDR3 too. The chain joins TRBV7-8 to TRBJ1-1; D gene unclear. V gave up 1 base and J gave up 1 base, with 4 bases separating them. There are 13 residues in the CDR3. Per germline, CDR1 SGHVS and CDR2 FQNEAQ. The CDR3 region is CASSLGANTEAFF. CDR3 sequence (DNA): TGTGCCAGCAGCTTAGGCGCGAACACTGAAGCTTTCTTT.

V gene TRBV11-2 combines with J gene TRBJ1-4; 7 nucleotides match TRBD1. The CDR3 is 15 amino acids. Germline lookup yields CDR1 SGHAT and CDR2 FQNNGV. With V trimmed by 1 base and J by 6 bases, 5 bases remained unmatched. The chain's CDR3 is CASSLASRGYEKLFF. In DNA form, the CDR3 reads TGTGCCAGCAGCTTAGCGAGCAGGGGGTATGAAAAACTGTTTTTT.

The chain links TRBV18 to TRBJ2-2; the D is unclear. Looked up from germline, CDR1 is KGHSH and CDR2 is LQKENI. The CDR3 spans 16 residues. V lost 6 bases to trimming and J lost 0 bases, with 14 bases between them. CDR3 amino acids: CASSTNNLANTGELFF. CDR3 DNA: TGTGCCAGCTCTACTAATAACCTCGCGAACACCGGGGAGCTGTTTTTT. The whole variable domain, filled in from reference TRBV18 and TRBJ2-2, reads NAGVMQNPRHLVRRRGQEARLRCSPMKGHSHVYWYRQLPEEGLKFMVYLQKENIIDESGMPKERFSAEFPKEGPSILRIQQVVRGDSAAYFCASSTNNLANTGELFFGEGSRLTVL.

The J gene is TRBJ1-3, the V gene TRBV18, with D tentatively TRBD1 (6 bases). V lost 4 bases and J lost 1, with 14 bases in between. CDR1 KGHSH and CDR2 LQKENI come from the germline V gene. The CDR3 contains 16 residues. As DNA, the CDR3 is TGTGCCAGCTCACTTCAGGGGTCGAGTTCTGGAAACACCATATATTTT. Translating it yields CASSLQGSSSGNTIYF. The full variable domain, completed using reference TRBV18 and TRBJ1-3, is NAGVMQNPRHLVRRRGQEARLRCSPMKGHSHVYWYRQLPEEGLKFMVYLQKENIIDESGMPKERFSAEFPKEGPSILRIQQVVRGDSAAYFCASSLQGSSSGNTIYFGEGSWLTVV.

The chain has TRBV19 and TRBJ2-3; the match to TRBD2 covers 10 bases. The ends lost 1 base at V and 5 bases at J; junction bases unmatched: 6. Germline V lookup: CDR1 LNHDA, CDR2 SQIVND (reference sequence). The CDR3 runs to 16 residues. The CDR3 spells CASSIGLAGEGDTQYF. CDR3 in DNA: TGTGCCAGTAGTATAGGTCTAGCGGGGGAGGGAGATACGCAGTATTTT.

The chain links TRBV7-3 to TRBJ1-1; tentative D call: TRBD1 (5 bases). The CDR3 consists of 13 residues. Germline CDR1 SGHTA, CDR2 FQGTGA. The ends were cut back, 2 bases at V and 3 bases at J, with 7 bases in the middle. CDR3 in DNA: TGTGCCAGCAGCTTACAAGGGGACACTGAAGCTTTCTTT. It is translated as CASSLQGDTEAFF. Full variable domain (missing parts from reference TRBV7-3 and TRBJ1-1): GAGVSQTPSNKVTEKGKYVELRCDPISGHTALYWYRQSLGQGPEFLIYFQGTGAADDSGLPNDRFFAVRPEGSVSTLKIQRTERGDSAVYLCASSLQGDTEAFFGQGTRLTVV.

The rearrangement joins TRBV6-1 to TRBJ2-5, with no clear D. This CDR3 spans 13 amino acids. Trimming left V 4 bases short and J 4 bases short, with 10 bases between. The germline CDR1 and CDR2 sequences are MNHNS and SASEGT. CDR3 residues: CASSAVGGETQYF. The CDR3 DNA sequence: TGTGCCAGCAGTGCAGTAGGCGGAGAGACCCAGTACTTC.

The rearrangement uses TRBV20-1 and TRBJ1-2; D is ambiguous. Trimming stripped 2 bases from V and 12 bases from J, with 13 bases between. The CDR3 sequence is 11 residues long. The germline gives CDR1 DFQATT, CDR2 SNEGSKA (reference sequence). The CDR3 loop is CSARSHFFHTF. CDR3 nucleotides: TGCAGTGCTAGATCCCACTTTTTTCACACCTTC.

This rearrangement joins TRBV7-9 to TRBJ1-2; D is ambiguous. The ends were cut back, 0 bases at V and 7 bases at J, with 15 bases in the middle. CDR3 length: 15 residues. Per germline, CDR1 SEHNR and CDR2 FQNEAQ (reference sequence). In DNA, the CDR3 is TGTGCCAGCAGCTTAGCCGGCGAGCTTGGAGCTGGCTACACCTTC. This gives the protein CASSLAGELGAGYTF.

The J gene is TRBJ2-5, the V gene TRBV5-4; D possibly corresponds to TRBD1 (8 bases). The CDR3 runs to 14 residues. The germline V gene encodes CDR1 SGHNT and CDR2 YYREEE (reference sequence). V was pared by 4 bases and J by 5 bases, with 15 bases between. The CDR3 sequence is CASSGNRGGETQYF. The CDR3 DNA sequence: TGTGCCAGCAGCGGGAACAGGGGGGGGGAGACCCAGTACTTC.

CDR3: CASSQDKEGAPGYVTEAFF. The CDR3 coding sequence is TGTGCCAGCAGCCAAGATAAAGAGGGGGCGCCGGGTTATGTCACTGAAGCTTTCTTT. The chain has TRBV14 and TRBJ1-1; 7 bases are shared with TRBD1. Germline V gene lookup returns CDR1 SGHDN and CDR2 FVKESK. V lost 0 bases and J lost 4; bases outside the gene matches: 17. This CDR3 region has 19 residues.

The chain carries TRBV5-1 and TRBJ2-7; no reliable D call. The V end was cut by 0 bases, the J end by 5 bases, with 9 bases between. Germline values: CDR1 SGHRS, CDR2 YFSETQ. The CDR3 is 13 amino acids. The CDR3 loop reads CASSLVLSDEQYF. Here the CDR3 DNA reads TGCGCCAGCAGCTTGGTCTTGTCGGACGAGCAGTACTTC.

The chain uses TRBV5-1 and TRBJ1-1, with a tentative D call TRBD1 (5 bases). Germline-derived CDR1 and CDR2 are SGHRS and YFSETQ. The length of the CDR3 is 15 residues. V was trimmed by 4 bases and J by 6 bases, leaving 19 bases between them. CDR3 DNA sequence: TGCGCCAGCAGCCCGGGGGGTGACTGGGTCCCTGAAGCTTTCTTT. It encodes CASSPGGDWVPEAFF. The variable domain in full, with the rest retrieved from reference TRBV5-1 and TRBJ1-1, is KAGVTQTPRYLIKTRGQQVTLSCSPISGHRSVSWYQQTPGQGLQFLFEYFSETQRNKGNFPGRFSGRQFSNSRSEMNVSTLELGDSALYLCASSPGGDWVPEAFFGQGTRLTVV.

The gene calls are TRBV7-2 and TRBJ2-4; D is unresolved. The CDR3 sequence is 17 residues long. Germline CDR1 is SGHTA and CDR2 is FQGNSA. V was pared by 1 base and J by 0 bases, with 13 bases between. The CDR3 region is CASSLESVPLAKNIQYF. In DNA form, the CDR3 reads TGTGCCAGCAGCTTAGAATCGGTCCCCCTAGCCAAAAACATTCAGTACTTC.